The 19 T cell receptor delta chains given below trace back to one sample, sequenced in a study of gamma-delta T cells after stem cell transplantation. TCRdb re-identified clones in the RT-PCR reads via CATT. The sample includes about 11,000 delta-chain clones, around two fifths seen only once; the top ten take 2.5% to 3.5%. Sequences were obtained from gamma-delta T cells. The receptors stem from a human donor. It is not recorded whose cells these are; they may come from a transplant donor.

As regards this clone: This may come from a read error, since a much larger clone is one base off. The chain joins TRDV2 to TRDJ3; D perhaps matches TRDD3 (5 bases). Deletions cut 3 bases from V and 0 bases from J, with 14 bases between. Looked up from germline, CDR1 is GEAIGNYY and CDR2 is EKD. The CDR3 sequence is 18 residues long. CDR3 region: CACDLRGASSWDTRQMFF. The CDR3 coding sequence is TGTGCCTGTGACCTACGGGGGGCCAGCTCCTGGGACACCCGACAGATGTTTTTC.

In its sample, this clone is medium-sized. This sample includes further DNA sequences coding for the same CDR3. The CDR3 DNA is TGTGCCTTTGGGGTCGCCCTGGGTGACACCGATAAACTCATCTTT. This sequence encodes CAFGVALGDTDKLIF. The gene calls are TRDV3 and TRDJ1; weak D call: TRDD3 (5 bases). Looked up from germline, CDR1 is TVYSNPD and CDR2 is GDNSRS (reference sequence). The germline V and J ends were trimmed by 2 bases and 0 bases, with 16 bases remaining between them. The CDR3 is made up of 15 amino acids.

This chain joins TRDV1 and TRDJ1; 11 nucleotides match TRDD3. CDR3 length equals 25 residues. Germline CDR1 TSWWSYY, CDR2 QGS. The ends lost 1 base at V and 0 bases at J; junction bases unmatched: 28. CDR3 bases: TGTGCTCTTGGGGAACGCCTTCCTAATTACTGGGGGATAGTCGAGGGGGGGGAGTACACCGATAAACTCATCTTT. This codes for CALGERLPNYWGIVEGGEYTDKLIF.

In nucleotides, the CDR3 is TGTGCTCTTGGGGAGCCTTCCTACGACCGTACGGGGCAGAAGCTCATCTTT. As protein: CALGEPSYDRTGQKLIF. The rearrangement joins TRDV1 to TRDJ1, with 9 bases fitting TRDD2. V trimming: 3 bases; J trimming: 11 bases; junction bases outside the gene matches: 19. This CDR3 has 17 residues. The germline gives CDR1 TSWWSYY, CDR2 QGS.

About this clone: One junction end disagrees with the germline gene, perhaps due to a read error. V usage is TRDV1 and J usage is TRDJ1, with TRDD3 matching 9 bases. This CDR3 comprises 17 residues. Germline V CDR1 and CDR2: TSWWSYY, QGS. The CDR3 loop is CAIGEYYFTGGADKLIF. CDR3 DNA sequence: TGTGCTATTGGGGAATATTACTTCACTGGGGGAGCCGATAAACTCATCTTT.

This clone appeared a few times. The chain uses TRDV1 and TRDJ1; 8 bases fit TRDD3. V gave up 8 bases and J gave up 0 bases; unmatched junction bases: 14. This CDR3 region has 17 residues. Germline CDR1 is TSWWSYY and CDR2 is QGS. CDR3 amino acids: CALSRYWGLSYTDKLIF. In nucleotides, the CDR3 is TGTGCTCTTTCCCGATACTGGGGGTTATCGTACACCGATAAACTCATCTTT.

This clone was seen a handful of times. The J gene is TRDJ1, the V gene TRDV1, with 12 bases fitting TRDD3. With 2 bases clipped from V and 0 bases from J, the junction kept 31 bases outside the gene matches. Per germline, CDR1 TSWWSYY and CDR2 QGS. The CDR3 covers 26 residues. The CDR3 coding sequence is TGTGCTCTTGGGGAATCATCCCTTGGCACAAGGATACGATCTACTGGGGGATACTCGTACACCGATAAACTCATCTTT. Its translation: CALGESSLGTRIRSTGGYSYTDKLIF.

The chain uses TRDV3 and TRDJ3; the match to TRDD3 covers 9 bases. The CDR3 sequence is 24 residues long. V lost 4 bases and J lost 0; bases outside the gene matches: 28. Germline lookup yields CDR1 TVYSNPD and CDR2 GDNSRS (reference sequence). CDR3 bases: TGTGCCTCCCTTATTCCCCACGACTGGGGGAAGATATATCCCAGCTCCTGGGACACCCGACAGATGTTTTTC. Its translation: CASLIPHDWGKIYPSSWDTRQMFF.

The V gene is TRDV1, the J gene TRDJ3, with D possibly matching TRDD2 (6 bases). V was cut by 4 bases and J by 2 bases, with 21 bases left in between. The CDR3 is 20 amino acids. Germline V lookup: CDR1 TSWWSYY, CDR2 QGS. The CDR3 DNA follows: TGTGCTCTTGGGGGACCCCGGGTCCTACGAGGAACCTGGGACACCCGACAGATGTTTTTC. This codes for CALGGPRVLRGTWDTRQMFF.

This clone appeared a few times. This rearrangement joins TRDV1 to TRDJ1, with 7 bases matching TRDD3. Per germline, CDR1 TSWWSYY and CDR2 QGS. This CDR3 comprises 22 residues. V was clipped by 2 bases and J by 9 bases; unmatched bases: 33. The CDR3 loop reads CALGETLTVRILLGIPTGELIF. As DNA, the CDR3 is TGTGCTCTTGGGGAAACCTTGACGGTACGAATCTTACTGGGGATCCCTACCGGTGAACTCATCTTT.

This clone was seen just once. Germline is not matched at one junction end, which may reflect a read error. The V gene is TRDV2, the J gene TRDJ1; the D gene is possibly TRDD3 (5 bases). This CDR3 is built from 12 residues. Per germline, CDR1 GEAIGNYY and CDR2 EKD. In nucleotides, the CDR3 is TGTGCCTGGGACACCGGCGGGGGTAAACTCATCTTT. It specifies CAWDTGGGKLIF.

Only a few counts were recorded for this clone. One junction end does not reproduce the germline sequence, and a read error may be involved. V and J are TRDV3 and TRDJ1, with D uncertain. The germline CDR1 and CDR2 sequences are TVYSNPD and GDNSRS (reference sequence). The CDR3 extends over 15 amino acids. CDR3 loop: CAFSGKVLNTDKFIF. For the CDR3, the DNA is TGTGCCTTTAGTGGAAAGGTTCTTAACACCGATAAATTCATCTTT.

V and J are TRDV1 and TRDJ1; D is uncertain. The V gene lost 2 bases and the J gene lost 3 bases, with 16 bases spanning the gap. Germline CDR1 and CDR2: TSWWSYY and QGS. The CDR3 contains 16 residues. CDR3 nucleotide sequence: TGTGCTCTTGGGGAAAGTTGGGCCCCCCTATCCGATAAACTCATCTTT. This sequence encodes CALGESWAPLSDKLIF.

On this clone: Possible read error: a much larger clone is one base away. This chain joins TRDV2 and TRDJ3; D perhaps matches TRDD3 (6 bases). Germline CDR1 reads GEAIGNYY; CDR2 reads EKD. The length of the CDR3 is 18 residues. The CDR3 DNA sequence: TGTGCCTGTGACACCGCTGGGGCAAGCTCCTGGTACACCCGACAGATGTTTTTC. It encodes CACDTAGASSWYTRQMFF.

This clone ranks as medium-sized. The chain links TRDV2 to TRDJ3, with TRDD3 identical over 11 bases. Per the germline V gene, CDR1 is GEAIGNYY and CDR2 is EKD. J was trimmed by 0 bases and V by 1 base; bases with no gene match: 7. There are 20 residues in the CDR3. The CDR3 DNA sequence: TGTGCCTGTGACACTGGGGGATACGAGACCCGCTCCTGGGACACCCGACAGATGTTTTTC. This translates into CACDTGGYETRSWDTRQMFF.

To note about this clone: This may come from a read error, since a much larger clone is one base off. Other nucleotide sequences in the sample specify the same CDR3. The chain joins TRAV29/DV5 to TRDJ3; D perhaps matches TRDD3 (5 bases). CDR3 size: 17 residues. Germline V gene lookup returns CDR1 NSMFDY and CDR2 ISSIKDK. CDR3 DNA sequence: TGTGCCGCAAGCGCGAGGGGGTCCTCCTGGGACACCCGACAGATGTTTTTC. Its translation is CAASARGSSWDTRQMFF.

This clone occurred a few times. The chain uses TRAV29/DV5 and TRDJ2, with 9 bases matching TRDD2. This CDR3 has 20 residues. Unmatched junction bases numbered 18, after V lost 0 bases and J lost 3 bases. CDR1 is NSMFDY and CDR2 is ISSIKDK in the germline V gene. CDR3 amino acids: CAASGPSYNEGFDLTAQLFF. The CDR3 DNA reads TGTGCAGCAAGCGGGCCTTCCTACAACGAGGGGTTTGATCTGACAGCACAACTCTTCTTT.

This chain uses TRDV1 with TRDJ1; TRDD3 might be the D (6 bases). Trimming removed 3 bases from V and 7 bases from J, with 36 bases in between. The CDR3 loop spans 21 amino acids. The germline V gene has CDR1 TSWWSYY and CDR2 QGS. The CDR3 DNA reads TGTGCTCTTGGGGAGAACCTTAGGGATAGCGTGAGGCCGACCTCCGAACGTAAACTCATCTTT. Its translation: CALGENLRDSVRPTSERKLIF.

This clone was seen only once. A read error may be the cause here, since a much bigger clone is one base away. V usage is TRDV2 and J usage is TRDJ3; D remains ambiguous. Looked up from germline, CDR1 is GEAIGNYY and CDR2 is EKD. The CDR3 is made up of 14 amino acids. CDR3 protein: CACDTPRDTLQMFF. The CDR3 nucleotides read TGTGCCTGTGACACCCCCCGGGACACCCTACAGATGTTTTTC.